This T cell receptor beta chain was retrieved from a study of control samples from healthy donors and cancer patients (TCRdb year 2020). Worth noting for this clone: Its antigen specificity is not known. There are no base qualities to consult, and no much larger clone falls within one base. Other DNA sequences in the same sample also yield this CDR3.

The library was made by the immunoSEQ multiplex PCR assay. TCRdb mirrors the immuneACCESS table, restricted to in-frame sequences. Some clones are absent from its copies; in checked studies, under half trace to an unresolved V gene, and the reason for the others is unknown. The sample table holds about 83,000 clones, of which 90% to 95% were seen once. The leading ten clones occupy approximately 15% of the sample. This clonotype originated in a man in his fifties or sixties in good health. Sequencing input: blood.

The CDR3 reads as follows: CASSLEQSSYNEQFF. The DNA sequence is given as TGCGCCAGCAGCTTGGAACAAAGCTCCTACAATGAGCAGTTCTTC. The chain is made from TRBV5-1 and TRBJ2-1, with the D gene uncertain. The CDR3 runs 15 residues from the cysteine to the phenylalanine. Just CDR3 DNA is preserved here, 45 bases in frame from base 1. According to the germline V gene, CDR1 reads SGHRS and CDR2 reads YFSETQ. V and J lose 0 bases and 0 bases, and a span of 7 bases separates them.